This T cell receptor beta chain came from a study of cytomegalovirus exposure and HLA in healthy donors. Study-wide findings and caveats: Within a later analysis, the majority of CMV-associated TCR beta chains appeared HLA-restricted. As immune exposure information, only CMV serostatus was available.

Use of 60 Vbeta and 13 Jbeta primers characterized the PCR. This table comes from immunoSEQ multiplex PCR, and its TCRdb copy is limited to in-frame clones, with some not included. The sample has under 150,000 clones, about four fifths seen once. About this clone itself: The antigen is unknown.

The sample was PBMCs. This receptor was identified in a woman in her thirties or forties in good health and CMV-seronegative.

CDR3 protein: CASSLTSGGGNIQYF. In nucleotides, the CDR3 is TGTGCCAGCAGCTTGACTAGCGGGGGAGGAAACATTCAGTACTTC. This chain connects TRBV11-2 to TRBJ2-4, with TRBD2 matching over 12 bases. This CDR3 is 15 amino acids long. Germline assignment: CDR1 SGHAT and CDR2 FQNNGV. The V segment lost 3 bases and the J segment 6 bases; nucleotides outside the gene matches: 3.